One and the same sample provided the 4 T cell receptor beta chains below, sequenced in a study of Ad26.COV2.S vaccination and SARS-CoV-2 variants. Treatment: approximately 18 received Ad26.COV2.S at low or high dose, single or two shots; five or six received placebo; per-sample allocation not given. Specimen acquisition occurred on day 63 following the initial vaccine or placebo injection. Data came from immunoSEQ multiplex PCR; TCRdb stores just in-frame clones and leaves some out. The sample has 380,000 or so clones, 86% seen once. Sequenced here: peripheral blood, sampled in a trial of Ad26.COV2.S vaccine versus placebo. Receptors originate from a person aged 18-65 years who received the Ad26.COV2.S COVID-19 vaccine or a placebo.

The J gene is TRBJ1-4, the V gene TRBV19; no definite D call. The CDR3 extends over 14 amino acids. From germline, CDR1 is LNHDA and CDR2 SQIVND (reference sequence). The V end was cut by 3 bases, the J end by 8 bases, with 13 bases between. The CDR3 protein is CASSMGDAVEKLFF. Written as DNA, the CDR3 is TGTGCCAGTAGTATGGGCGATGCGGTCGAAAAACTGTTTTTT.

The V and J genes are TRBV3-1 (or the pseudogene TRBV3-2) and TRBJ2-7; 7 bases agree with TRBD1. Per the germline V gene, CDR1 is LGHDT and CDR2 is YNNKEL (reference sequence). This CDR3 spans 16 amino acids. Trimming cost V 4 bases and J 2 bases; bases outside gene matches: 11. This CDR3 reads CASSPIRGTATYEQYF. DNA of the CDR3: TGTGCCAGCAGCCCTATAAGAGGGACAGCGACCTACGAGCAGTACTTC.

This clone occurred a few times. V gene TRBV2 combines with J gene TRBJ1-1; D unclear. The CDR3 is 12 amino acids. Trimming removed 7 bases at V and 3 bases at J, with 9 bases between. Germline V gives CDR1 SNHLY, CDR2 FYNNEI. The CDR3 here is CASKPGHTEAFF. The CDR3 DNA follows: TGTGCCAGCAAGCCCGGGCACACTGAAGCTTTCTTT. Filled out from reference TRBV2 and TRBJ1-1, the complete variable domain reads EPEVTQTPSHQVTQMGQEVILRCVPISNHLYFYWYRQILGQKVEFLVSFYNNEISEKSEIFDDQFSVERPDGSNFTLKIRSTKLEDSAMYFCASKPGHTEAFFGQGTRLTVV.

The chain uses TRBV7-9 and TRBJ2-7; a weak D match, TRBD2 (6 bases). Germline assignment: CDR1 SEHNR and CDR2 FQNEAQ (reference sequence). V lost 5 bases, J lost 3 bases, and 11 bases lay in between. This CDR3 contains 13 residues. The CDR3 DNA sequence: TGTGCCAGCAGCACACCCGGGGGCTACGAGCAGTACTTC. As protein: CASSTPGGYEQYF.